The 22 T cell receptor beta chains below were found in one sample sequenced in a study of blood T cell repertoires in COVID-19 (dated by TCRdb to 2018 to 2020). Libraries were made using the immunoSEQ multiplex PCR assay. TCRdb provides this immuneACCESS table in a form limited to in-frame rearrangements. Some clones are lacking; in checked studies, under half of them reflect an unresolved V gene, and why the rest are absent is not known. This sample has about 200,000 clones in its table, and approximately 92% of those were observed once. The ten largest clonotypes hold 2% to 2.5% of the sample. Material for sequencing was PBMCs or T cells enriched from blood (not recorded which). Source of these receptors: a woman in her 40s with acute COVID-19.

CDR3 DNA: TGTGCCTGGGTTTACACCTATGGCTACACCTTC. This encodes CAWVYTYGYTF. The chain couples TRBV30 to TRBJ1-2; D remains unclear. The V gene's germline CDR1 is GTSNPN and CDR2 SVGIG (reference sequence). CDR3 length: 11 residues. Between the trimmed V and J ends, which lost 5 bases and 4 bases, there was a span of 8 bases.

In DNA, the CDR3 is TGTGCCTGGAGTGTCCCCACCGGGACAGGGAACACAGATACGCAGTATTTT. Protein product: CAWSVPTGTGNTDTQYF. The chain employs TRBV30 and TRBJ2-3; 9 bases match TRBD1. Trimming removed 0 bases from V and 2 bases from J; junction bases left unmatched: 9. Germline CDR1 reads GTSNPN; CDR2 reads SVGIG (reference sequence). The CDR3 runs to 17 residues. Combining the CDR3 with reference TRBV30 and TRBJ2-3 gives the whole variable domain SQTIHQWPATLVQPVGSPLSLECTVEGTSNPNLYWYRQAAGRGLQLLFYSVGIGQISSEVPQNLSASRPQDRQFILSSKKLLLSDSGFYLCAWSVPTGTGNTDTQYFGPGTRLTVL.

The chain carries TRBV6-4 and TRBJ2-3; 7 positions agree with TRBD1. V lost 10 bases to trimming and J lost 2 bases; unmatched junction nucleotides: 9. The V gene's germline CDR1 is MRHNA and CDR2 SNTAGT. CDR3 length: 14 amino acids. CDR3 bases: TGTGCCACCGCCGGGACAGCTGACACAGATACGCAGTATTTT. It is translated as CATAGTADTDTQYF.

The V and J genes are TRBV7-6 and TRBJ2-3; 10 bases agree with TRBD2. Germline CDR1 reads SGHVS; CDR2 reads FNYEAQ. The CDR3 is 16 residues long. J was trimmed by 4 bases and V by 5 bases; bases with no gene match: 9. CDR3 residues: CASSTRLAGRPDTQYF. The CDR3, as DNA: TGTGCCAGCAGCACTAGACTAGCGGGTCGCCCAGATACGCAGTATTTT.

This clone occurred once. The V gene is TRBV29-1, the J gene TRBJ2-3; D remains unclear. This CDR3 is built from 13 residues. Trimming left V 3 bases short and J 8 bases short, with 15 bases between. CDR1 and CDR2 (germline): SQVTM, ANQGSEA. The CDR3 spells CSVDQQSPSTQYF. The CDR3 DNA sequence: TGCAGCGTTGACCAACAGAGTCCCAGTACGCAGTATTTT.

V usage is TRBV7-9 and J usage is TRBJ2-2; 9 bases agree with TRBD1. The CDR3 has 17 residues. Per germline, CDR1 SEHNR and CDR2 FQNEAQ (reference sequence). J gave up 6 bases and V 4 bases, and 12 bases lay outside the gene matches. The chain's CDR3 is CASSSIPGTGRSGELFF. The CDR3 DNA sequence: TGTGCCAGCAGCTCCATACCTGGGACAGGGAGGTCCGGGGAGCTGTTTTTT. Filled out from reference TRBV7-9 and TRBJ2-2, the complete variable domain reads DTGVSQNPRHKITKRGQNVTFRCDPISEHNRLYWYRQTLGQGPEFLTYFQNEAQLEKSRLLSDRFSAERPKGSFSTLEIQRTEQGDSAMYLCASSSIPGTGRSGELFFGEGSRLTVL.

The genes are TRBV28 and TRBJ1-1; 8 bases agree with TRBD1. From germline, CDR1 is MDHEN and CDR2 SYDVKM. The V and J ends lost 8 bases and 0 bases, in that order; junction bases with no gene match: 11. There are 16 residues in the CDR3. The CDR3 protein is CASYPTGGGMNTEAFF. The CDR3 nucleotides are TGTGCCAGCTACCCTACAGGGGGAGGAATGAACACTGAAGCTTTCTTT.

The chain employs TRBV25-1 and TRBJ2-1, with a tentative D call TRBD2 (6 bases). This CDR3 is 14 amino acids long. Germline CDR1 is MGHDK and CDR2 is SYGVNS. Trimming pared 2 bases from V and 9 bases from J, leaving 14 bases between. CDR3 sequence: CASSETVLAPEQFF. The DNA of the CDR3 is TGTGCCAGCAGTGAAACGGTACTAGCTCCTGAGCAGTTCTTC.

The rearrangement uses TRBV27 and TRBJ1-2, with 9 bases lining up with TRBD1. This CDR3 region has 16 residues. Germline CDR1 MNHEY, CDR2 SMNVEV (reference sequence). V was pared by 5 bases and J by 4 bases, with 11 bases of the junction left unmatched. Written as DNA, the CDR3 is TGTGCCAGCAGTACGGGACAGGGAAGTATAGGCTATGGCTACACCTTC. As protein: CASSTGQGSIGYGYTF.

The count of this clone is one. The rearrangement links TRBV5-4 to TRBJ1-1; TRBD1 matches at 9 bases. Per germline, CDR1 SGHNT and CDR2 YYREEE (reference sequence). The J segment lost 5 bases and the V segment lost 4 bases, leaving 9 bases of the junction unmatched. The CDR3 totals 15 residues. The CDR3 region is CASSIPGQGLTEAFF. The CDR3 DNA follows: TGTGCCAGCAGCATCCCGGGACAGGGTTTGACTGAAGCTTTCTTT.

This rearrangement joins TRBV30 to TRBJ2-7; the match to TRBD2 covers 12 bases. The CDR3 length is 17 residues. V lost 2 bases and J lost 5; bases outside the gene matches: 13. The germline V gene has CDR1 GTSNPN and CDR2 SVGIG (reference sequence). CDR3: CAWSSPLRTSGIHEQYF. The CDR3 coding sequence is TGTGCCTGGAGTAGCCCCCTCCGGACTAGCGGGATCCACGAGCAGTACTTC.

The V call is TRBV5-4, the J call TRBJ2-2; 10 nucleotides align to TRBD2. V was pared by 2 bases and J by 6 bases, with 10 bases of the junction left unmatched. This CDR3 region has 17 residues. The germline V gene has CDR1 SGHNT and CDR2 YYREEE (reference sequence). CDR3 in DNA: TGTGCCAGCAGCTTCGGCGCTAGCGGGAGTAGGTCCGGGGAGCTGTTTTTT. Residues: CASSFGASGSRSGELFF.

The CDR3: CASSLAGGGNTGELFF. Here the CDR3 DNA reads TGTGCCAGCAGCTTAGCCGGCGGGGGAAACACCGGGGAGCTGTTTTTT. The chain uses TRBV11-2 and TRBJ2-2, with 7 bases matching TRBD2. Germline loops: CDR1 SGHAT, CDR2 FQNNGV. This CDR3 has 16 residues. V was pared by 1 base and J by 2 bases, with 4 bases of the junction left unmatched.

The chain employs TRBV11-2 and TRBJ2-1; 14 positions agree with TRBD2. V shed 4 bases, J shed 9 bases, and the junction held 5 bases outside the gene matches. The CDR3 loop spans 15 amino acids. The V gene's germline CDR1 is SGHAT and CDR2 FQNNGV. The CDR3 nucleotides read TGTGCCAGCAGCTCCGGACTAGCGGGGGGCCGTGAGCAGTTCTTC. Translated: CASSSGLAGGREQFF. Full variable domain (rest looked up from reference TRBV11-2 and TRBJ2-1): EAGVAQSPRYKIIEKRQSVAFWCNPISGHATLYWYQQILGQGPKLLIQFQNNGVVDDSQLPKDRFSAERLKGVDSTLKIQPAKLEDSAVYLCASSSGLAGGREQFFGPGTRLTVL.

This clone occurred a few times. CDR3 DNA sequence: TGCGCCAGCCTCCCGGACGCTAGCGGGTGGGGAGGTCAGTACTTC. As protein: CASLPDASGWGGQYF. The chain carries TRBV10-1 and TRBJ2-4; 8 bases are shared with TRBD2. This CDR3 is built from 15 residues. Germline V gene data show CDR1 as WNHNN and CDR2 as SYGVQD (reference sequence). Losses at the gene ends were 8 bases for V and 12 bases for J; bases not matched to a gene: 18.

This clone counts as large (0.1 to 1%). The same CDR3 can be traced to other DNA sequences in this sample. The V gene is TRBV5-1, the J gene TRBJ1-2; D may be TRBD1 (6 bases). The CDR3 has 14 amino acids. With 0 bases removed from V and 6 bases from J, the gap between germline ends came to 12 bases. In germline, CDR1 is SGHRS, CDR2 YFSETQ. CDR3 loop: CASSLATGSDGYTF. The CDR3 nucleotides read TGCGCCAGCAGCTTGGCAACAGGGTCCGATGGCTACACCTTC.

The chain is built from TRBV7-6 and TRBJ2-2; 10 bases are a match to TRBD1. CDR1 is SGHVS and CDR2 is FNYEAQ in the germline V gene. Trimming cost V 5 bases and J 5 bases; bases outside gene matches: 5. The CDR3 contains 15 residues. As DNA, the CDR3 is TGTGCCAGCAGCGACCGGGACAGGGGAACCGGGGAGCTGTTTTTT. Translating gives CASSDRDRGTGELFF.

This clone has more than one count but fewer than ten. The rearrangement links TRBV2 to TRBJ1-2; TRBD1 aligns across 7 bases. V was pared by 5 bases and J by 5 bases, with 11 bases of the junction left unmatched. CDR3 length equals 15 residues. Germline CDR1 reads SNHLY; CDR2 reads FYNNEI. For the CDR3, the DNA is TGTGCCAGCAGTCCCTCCGCGACAGGGTTGTATGGCTACACCTTC. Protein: CASSPSATGLYGYTF.

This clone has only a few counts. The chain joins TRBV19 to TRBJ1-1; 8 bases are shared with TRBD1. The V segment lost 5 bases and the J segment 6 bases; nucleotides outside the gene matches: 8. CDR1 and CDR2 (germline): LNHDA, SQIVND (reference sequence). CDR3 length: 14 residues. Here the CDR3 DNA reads TGTGCCAGTAGTGCGACAGGGGTCGATGCTGAAGCTTTCTTT. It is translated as CASSATGVDAEAFF.

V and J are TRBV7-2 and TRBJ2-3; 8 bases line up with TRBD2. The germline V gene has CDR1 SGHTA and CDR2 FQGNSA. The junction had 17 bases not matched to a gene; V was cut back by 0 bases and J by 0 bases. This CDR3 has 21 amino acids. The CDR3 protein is CASSLAWASGFLRASTDTQYF. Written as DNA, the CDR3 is TGTGCCAGCAGCTTAGCGTGGGCTAGCGGGTTCCTCCGTGCTAGCACAGATACGCAGTATTTT. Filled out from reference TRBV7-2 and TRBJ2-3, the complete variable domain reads GAGVSQSPSNKVTEKGKDVELRCDPISGHTALYWYRQSLGQGLEFLIYFQGNSAPDKSGLPSDRFSAERTGGSVSTLTIQRTQQEDSAVYLCASSLAWASGFLRASTDTQYFGPGTRLTVL.

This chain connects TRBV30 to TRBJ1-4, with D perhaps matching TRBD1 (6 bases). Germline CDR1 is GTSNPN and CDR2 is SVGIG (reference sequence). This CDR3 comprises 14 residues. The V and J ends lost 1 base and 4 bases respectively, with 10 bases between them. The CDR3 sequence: CAWSDWTDNEKLFF. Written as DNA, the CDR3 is TGTGCCTGGAGTGATTGGACAGATAATGAAAAACTGTTTTTT. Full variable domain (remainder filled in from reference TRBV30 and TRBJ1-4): SQTIHQWPATLVQPVGSPLSLECTVEGTSNPNLYWYRQAAGRGLQLLFYSVGIGQISSEVPQNLSASRPQDRQFILSSKKLLLSDSGFYLCAWSDWTDNEKLFFGSGTQLSVL.

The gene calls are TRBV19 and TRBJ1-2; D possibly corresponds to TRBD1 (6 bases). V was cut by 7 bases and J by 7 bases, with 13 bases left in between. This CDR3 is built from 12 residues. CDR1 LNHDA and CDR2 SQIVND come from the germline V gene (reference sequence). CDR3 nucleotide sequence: TGTGCCAGTACCCCAGGGGACCGTGGCTACACCTTC. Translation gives CASTPGDRGYTF.